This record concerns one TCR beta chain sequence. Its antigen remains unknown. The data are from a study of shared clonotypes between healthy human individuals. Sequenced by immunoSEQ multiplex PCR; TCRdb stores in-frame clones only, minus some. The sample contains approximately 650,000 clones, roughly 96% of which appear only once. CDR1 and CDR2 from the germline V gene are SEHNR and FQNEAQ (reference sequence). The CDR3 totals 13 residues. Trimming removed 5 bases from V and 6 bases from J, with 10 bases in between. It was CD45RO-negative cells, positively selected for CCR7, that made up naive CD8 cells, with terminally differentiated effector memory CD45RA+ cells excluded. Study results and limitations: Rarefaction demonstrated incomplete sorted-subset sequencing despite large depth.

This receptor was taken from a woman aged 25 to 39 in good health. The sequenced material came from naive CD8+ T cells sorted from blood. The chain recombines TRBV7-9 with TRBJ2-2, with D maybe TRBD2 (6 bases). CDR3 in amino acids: CASSPGLPGELFF. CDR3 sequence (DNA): TGTGCCAGCAGCCCCGGACTACCCGGGGAGCTGTTTTTT. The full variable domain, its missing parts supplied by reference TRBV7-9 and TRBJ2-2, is DTGVSQNPRHKITKRGQNVTFRCDPISEHNRLYWYRQTLGQGPEFLTYFQNEAQLEKSRLLSDRFSAERPKGSFSTLEIQRTEQGDSAMYLCASSPGLPGELFFGEGSRLTVL.